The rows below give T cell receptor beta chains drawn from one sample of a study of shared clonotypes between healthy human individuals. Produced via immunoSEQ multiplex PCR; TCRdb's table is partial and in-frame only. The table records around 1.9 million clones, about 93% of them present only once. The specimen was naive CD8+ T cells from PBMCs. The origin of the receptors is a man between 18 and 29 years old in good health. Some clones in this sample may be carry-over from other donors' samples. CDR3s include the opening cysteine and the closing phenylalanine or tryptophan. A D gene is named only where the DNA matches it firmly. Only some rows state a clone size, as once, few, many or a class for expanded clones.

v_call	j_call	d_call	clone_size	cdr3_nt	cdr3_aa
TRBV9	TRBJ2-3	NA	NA	TGTGCCAGCAGCTCATACGGGCCAGATACGCAGTATTTT	CASSSYGPDTQYF
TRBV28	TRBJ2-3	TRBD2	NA	TGTGCCAGCAGTCGAGGAGCGGGACTAGCGGGAGACACAGGTACGCAGTATTTT	CASSRGAGLAGDTGTQYF
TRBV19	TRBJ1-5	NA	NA	TGTGCCAGTCTCCCTTCCCGGTTAGGTCGGTCGGATCAGCCCCAGCATTTT	CASLPSRLGRSDQPQHF
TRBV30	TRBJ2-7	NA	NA	TGTGCCTGGAGCAGGGGTGGGCCCGACTACGAGCAGTACTTC	CAWSRGGPDYEQYF
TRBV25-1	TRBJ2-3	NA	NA	TGTGCCAGCATTAGAAGTCCCAGGGGGGAGACAGATACGCAGTATTTT	CASIRSPRGETDTQYF
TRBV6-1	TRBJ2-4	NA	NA	TGTGCCAGCAGTGGTCCCGCTTTGCAGCGTTATGACATTCAGTACTTC	CASSGPALQRYDIQYF
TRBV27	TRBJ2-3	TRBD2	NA	TGTGCCAGCAGACCGCTAGCGGGAAGCACAGATACGCAGTATTTT	CASRPLAGSTDTQYF
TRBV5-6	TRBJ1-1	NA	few	TGTGCCAGCAGCTTTTCGCCAGCGAACACTGAAGCTTTCTTT	CASSFSPANTEAFF
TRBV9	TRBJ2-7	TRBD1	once	TGTGCCAGCAGCGGGGGGGACAGGCCCTACGAGCAGTACTTC	CASSGGDRPYEQYF
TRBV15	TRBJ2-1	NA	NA	TGTGCCACCAGCTTCCTCATGGGCTCGTACAATGAGCAGTTCTTC	CATSFLMGSYNEQFF
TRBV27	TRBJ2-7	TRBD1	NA	TGTGCCAGCAGTTTATCCCCTGAGGGACAGAGTTACGAGCAGTACTTC	CASSLSPEGQSYEQYF
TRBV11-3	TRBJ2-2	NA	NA	TGTGCCAGCAGCTTAGTTCCGGGCCCCACCGGGGAGCTGTTTTTT	CASSLVPGPTGELFF
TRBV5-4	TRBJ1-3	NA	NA	TGTGCCAGCAGTTCCGGAAACACCATATATTTT	CASSSGNTIYF
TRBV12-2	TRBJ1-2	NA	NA	TGTGCAAGTCGCTTAGGACAGGGACTTTCTAACTATGGCTACACCTTC	CASRLGQGLSNYGYTF
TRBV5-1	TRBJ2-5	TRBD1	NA	TGCGCCAGCAGCCCTGGGGACAGGGGGCCGGAGGAGACCCAGTACTTC	CASSPGDRGPEETQYF
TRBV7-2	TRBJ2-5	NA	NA	TGTGCCAGCAGCTTAGTTTCGGGTATGGACCGATCCCCTCCAGAGACCCAGTACTTC	CASSLVSGMDRSPPETQYF
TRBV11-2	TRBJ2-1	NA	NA	TGTGCCAGCAGCGCCAGGGGCTGGAATGAGCAGTTCTTC	CASSARGWNEQFF
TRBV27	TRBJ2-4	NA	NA	TGTGCCAGCAGTCCCCTGGCCAAAAACATTCAGTACTTC	CASSPLAKNIQYF
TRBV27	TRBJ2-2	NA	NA	TGTGCCAGCAGTTTTTTCGGGATGAACACCGGGGAGCTGTTTTTT	CASSFFGMNTGELFF
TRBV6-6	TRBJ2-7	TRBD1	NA	TGTGCCAGCAATTTAGGACAGGGGAGGTTCTACGAGCAGTACTTC	CASNLGQGRFYEQYF
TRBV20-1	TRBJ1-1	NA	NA	TGCAGTGCTGAAAACACTGAAGCTTTCTTT	CSAENTEAFF
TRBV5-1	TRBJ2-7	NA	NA	TGCGCCAGCAGCTTGGTGGGGGGCGCCTACGAGCAGTACTTC	CASSLVGGAYEQYF
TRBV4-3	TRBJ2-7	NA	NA	TGCGCCAGCAGCCAAGATCTCGGTAGCGGTCCCTACGAGCAGTACTTC	CASSQDLGSGPYEQYF
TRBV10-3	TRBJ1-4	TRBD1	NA	TGTGCCATCAGTGCTGACAGGGTAAATGAAAAACTGTTTTTT	CAISADRVNEKLFF
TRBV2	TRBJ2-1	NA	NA	TGTGCCAGCATTAATCTAGCACATCGAGATTATGAGCAGTTCTTC	CASINLAHRDYEQFF
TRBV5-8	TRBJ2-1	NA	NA	TGTGCCAGCAGTTCCGGACAGACGAGCTCCTACAATGAGCAGTTCTTC	CASSSGQTSSYNEQFF
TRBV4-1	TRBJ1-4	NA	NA	TGCGCCAGCAGCCAAGTGGGGGGGGCGGGTCGAAGTGATGAAAAACTGTTTTTT	CASSQVGGAGRSDEKLFF
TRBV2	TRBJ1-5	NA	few	TGTGCCAGCAGTGGACAGAAAGGAGGTCAGCCCCAGCATTTT	CASSGQKGGQPQHF
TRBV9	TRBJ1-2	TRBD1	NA	TGTGCCAGCAGCGGCCGCCGGGACAGCCGGGGCTACACCTTC	CASSGRRDSRGYTF
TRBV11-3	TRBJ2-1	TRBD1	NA	TGTGCCAGCAGCCGTAGACAGGGAGCCTACAATGAGCAGTTCTTC	CASSRRQGAYNEQFF
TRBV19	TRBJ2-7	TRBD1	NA	TGTGCCAGTAGTTCCACTCCAACAGGGGCCTACGAGCAGTACTTC	CASSSTPTGAYEQYF
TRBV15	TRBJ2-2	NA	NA	TGTGCCACCAGCAGAGTGGTTAGCGGAACCGGGGAGCTGTTTTTT	CATSRVVSGTGELFF
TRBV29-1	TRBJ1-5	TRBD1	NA	TGCAGCGTTGAAACGGGACAGGGAGTGAATCAGCCCCAGCATTTT	CSVETGQGVNQPQHF
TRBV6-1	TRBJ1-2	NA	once	TGTGCCAGCAGTGACAAGTTAGGGCCCCGCAACTATGGCTACACCTTC	CASSDKLGPRNYGYTF
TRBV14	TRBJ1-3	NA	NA	TGTGCCAGCAGCCAAGGGGCCAGAAACACCATATATTTT	CASSQGARNTIYF
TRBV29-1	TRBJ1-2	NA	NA	TGCAGCGTTGGGGAGGGTCATCGTGGCTACACCTTC	CSVGEGHRGYTF
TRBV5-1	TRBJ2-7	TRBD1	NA	TGCGCCAGCAGCCTACTTGGACAGGAATACGAGCAGTACTTC	CASSLLGQEYEQYF
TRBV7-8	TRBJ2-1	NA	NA	TGTGCCAGCAGCTTAGGGAATGAGCAGTTCTTC	CASSLGNEQFF
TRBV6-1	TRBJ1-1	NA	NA	TGTGCCAGCAGCAGGGGTTCAGGCCACACTGAAGCTTTCTTT	CASSRGSGHTEAFF
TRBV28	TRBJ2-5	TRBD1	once	TGTGCCAGCAGCCGAGCCGAACAGGGGGCCCAGGAGACCCAGTACTTC	CASSRAEQGAQETQYF
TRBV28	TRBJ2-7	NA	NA	TGTGCCAGCAGCAACCCTCGGACGGTTTTTCCCTACGAGCAGTACTTC	CASSNPRTVFPYEQYF
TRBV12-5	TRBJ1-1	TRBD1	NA	TGTGCTAGTGGTTTGGTACCCCCGACAGGGCAACTGAACACTGAAGCTTTCTTT	CASGLVPPTGQLNTEAFF